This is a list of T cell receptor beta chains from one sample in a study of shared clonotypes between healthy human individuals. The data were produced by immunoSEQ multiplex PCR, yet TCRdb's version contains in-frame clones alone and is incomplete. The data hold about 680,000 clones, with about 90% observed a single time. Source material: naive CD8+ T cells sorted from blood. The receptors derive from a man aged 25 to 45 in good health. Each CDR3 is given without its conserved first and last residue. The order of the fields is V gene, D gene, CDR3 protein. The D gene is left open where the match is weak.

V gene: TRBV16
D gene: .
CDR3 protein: ASSHGPTDLTYEQY

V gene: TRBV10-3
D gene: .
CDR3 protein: ATSSDRDEKLF

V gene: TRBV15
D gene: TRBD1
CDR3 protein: ATSGNRGRTDTQY

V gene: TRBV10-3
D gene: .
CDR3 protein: AISGLGGQETQY

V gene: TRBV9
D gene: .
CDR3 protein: ASSPPRVYEQF

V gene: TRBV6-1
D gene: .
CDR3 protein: ASSPPSEQY

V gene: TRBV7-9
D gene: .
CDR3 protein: ASTPDMSNYGYT

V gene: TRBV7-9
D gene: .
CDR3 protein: ASSLGRETQY

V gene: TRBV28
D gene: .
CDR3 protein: ASSWEPGELF

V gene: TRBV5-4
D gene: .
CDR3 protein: ASSLELFTDTQY

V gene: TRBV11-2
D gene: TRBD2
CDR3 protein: ASSLGLAGVLTDTQY

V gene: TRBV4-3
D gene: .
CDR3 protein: ASSQDRSSYNEQF

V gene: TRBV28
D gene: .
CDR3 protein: ASSLSLASYNEQF

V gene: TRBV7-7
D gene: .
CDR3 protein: ASSLAEPPGTETGELF

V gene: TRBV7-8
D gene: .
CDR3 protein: ASSLGGDSEQF

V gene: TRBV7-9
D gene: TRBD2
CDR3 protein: ASSYPGLAGGQRHEQF

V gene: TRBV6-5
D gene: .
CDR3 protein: ASSSGRRSGNTIY

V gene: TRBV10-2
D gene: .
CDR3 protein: ASIPSPQKSEQY

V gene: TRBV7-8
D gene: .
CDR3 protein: ASSYRATNTGELF

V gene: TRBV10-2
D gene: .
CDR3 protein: ASSEVVEQF

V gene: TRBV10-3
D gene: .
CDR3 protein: AIMVKETQY

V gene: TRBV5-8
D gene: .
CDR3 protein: ASAIRLVPGEQY

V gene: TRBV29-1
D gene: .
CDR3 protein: SATGTPNTEAF

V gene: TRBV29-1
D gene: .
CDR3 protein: SVDRDLIWEQF

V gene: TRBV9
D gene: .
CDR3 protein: ASSASGTPGMSEQF

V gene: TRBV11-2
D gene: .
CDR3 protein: ASSPGNEQF

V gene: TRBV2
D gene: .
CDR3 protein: ASTGQNNYGYT

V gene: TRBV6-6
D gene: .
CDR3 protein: ASSSTQYQETQY

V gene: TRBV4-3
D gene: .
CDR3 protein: ASSQDYHGGGNQPQH

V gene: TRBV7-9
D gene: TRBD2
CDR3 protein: ASSSTSGNVGYEQF

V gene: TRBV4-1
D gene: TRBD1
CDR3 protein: ASSQWTGASTGELF

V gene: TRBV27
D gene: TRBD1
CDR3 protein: ASSRPGTGYEQY

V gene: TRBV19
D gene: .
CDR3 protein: ASSRRDVLDEQF

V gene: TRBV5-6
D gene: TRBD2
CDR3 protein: ASNKAGATYEQY

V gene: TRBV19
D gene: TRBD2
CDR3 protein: ASSTWTSVLETQY

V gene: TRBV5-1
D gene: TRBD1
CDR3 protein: ASRDGQGVHEQY

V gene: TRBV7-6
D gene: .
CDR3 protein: ASSPEIELMANEKLF

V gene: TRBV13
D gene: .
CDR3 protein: ASSLPGNYGYT

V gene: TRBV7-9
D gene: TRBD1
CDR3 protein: ASSQRQGEYEQY

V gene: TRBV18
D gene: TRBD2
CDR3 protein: ASSFLRDYTEETQY

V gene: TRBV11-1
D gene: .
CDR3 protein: ASRPFMEDGYT

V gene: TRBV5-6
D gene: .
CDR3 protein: ASSFLTGGSGYT

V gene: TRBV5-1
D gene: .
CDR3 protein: ASSLAEGLRANVLT

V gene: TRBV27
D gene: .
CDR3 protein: ASSLVGQPNEQY

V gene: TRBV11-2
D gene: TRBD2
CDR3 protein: ASSSPLAGILETQY

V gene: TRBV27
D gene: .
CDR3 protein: ASSLWLSNTGELF

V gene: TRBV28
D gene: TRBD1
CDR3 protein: ASSRWTGSGNTIY

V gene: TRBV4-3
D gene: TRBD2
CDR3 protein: ASSHAGTSGCCSYNEQF

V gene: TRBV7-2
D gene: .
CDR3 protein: ASSASGESYEQY

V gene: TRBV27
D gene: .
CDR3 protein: ASRRASVNEQF

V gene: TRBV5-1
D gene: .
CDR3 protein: ASSLAVGVTDTQY

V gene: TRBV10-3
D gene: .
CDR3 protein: AISESRAGKYEQY

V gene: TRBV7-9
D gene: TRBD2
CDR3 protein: ASSNSGNGSGANVLT

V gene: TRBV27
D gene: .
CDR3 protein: ASSRGGASYEQY

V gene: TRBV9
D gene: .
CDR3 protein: ASSVGSLNTEAF